A selection of T cell receptor beta chains follows, all from one sample in a study of T-cell memory formation after mild COVID-19. TCRdb processed the 5' RACE reads anew with MiXCR; each CDR3 protein has one entry. The sample contains around 450,000 distinct CDR3 sequences, 24% of which appear only once. Sequencing was performed on PBMCs or a T cell subset sorted from them (not recorded which). The receptors originated from an adult woman who had mild COVID-19 (a few samples of this study predate the infection). Cell type and time point are not known. Both conserved end residues are part of each CDR3. D genes are given only for firm matches. Size is omitted from some rows. Given values are once, few, many or a class for expanded clones.

V gene	D gene	J gene	clone size	CDR3 protein	CDR3 DNA
TRBV6-5	TRBD2	TRBJ2-1	-	CASSETSGGPSEQFF	TGTGCCAGCAGCGAAACTAGCGGGGGGCCCTCGGAGCAGTTCTTC
TRBV6-1	-	TRBJ1-2	few	CASSEATAIYGYTF	TGTGCCAGCAGTGAAGCTACCGCGATCTATGGCTACACCTTC
TRBV7-9	-	TRBJ1-1	-	CASSPLQGVSEAFF	TGTGCCAGCAGCCCCCTTCAAGGGGTGTCGGAAGCTTTCTTT
TRBV7-2	TRBD2	TRBJ2-3	-	CASSLGLTSGRNADTQYF	TGTGCCAGCAGCTTAGGCCTGACTAGCGGGAGGAACGCAGATACGCAGTATTTT
TRBV7-6	TRBD1	TRBJ2-1	few	CASSLGERTGPYNEQFF	TGTGCCAGCAGCTTAGGGGAGAGGACAGGGCCCTACAATGAGCAGTTCTTC
TRBV7-9	TRBD1	TRBJ1-4	-	CASSIWDREIEKLFF	TGTGCCAGCAGCATTTGGGACAGGGAAATAGAAAAACTGTTTTTT
TRBV7-9	-	TRBJ2-7	few	CASSPRDRNSYEQYF	TGTGCCAGCAGCCCCCGGGACCGAAACTCCTACGAGCAGTACTTC
TRBV7-2	-	TRBJ2-1	few	CASSVTGINEQFF	TGTGCCAGCAGCGTTACAGGGATCAATGAGCAGTTCTTC
TRBV12-3/TRBV12-4	-	TRBJ1-2	-	CASSPQKEGYTF	TGTGCCAGCAGTCCGCAGAAGGAAGGCTACACCTTC
TRBV6-2/TRBV6-3	TRBD1	TRBJ1-1	-	CASSYPPTRRGLKTEAFF	TGTGCCAGCAGTTACCCGCCGACTCGCAGGGGGCTGAAAACTGAAGCTTTCTTT
TRBV15	TRBD1	TRBJ2-7	few	CATSERDRGSYEQYF	TGTGCCACCAGCGAACGAGACAGGGGCTCCTACGAGCAGTACTTC
TRBV7-9	-	TRBJ2-7	few	CASSRPGRAYEQYF	TGTGCCAGCAGCCGCCCCGGGAGAGCGTACGAGCAGTACTTC
TRBV18	-	TRBJ1-4	-	CASSLGTTNEKLFF	TGTGCCAGCTCACTGGGAACAACTAATGAAAAACTGTTTTTT
TRBV9	-	TRBJ2-1	many	CASSVGGGGLQQFF	TGTGCCAGCAGCGTAGGCGGTGGGGGCCTACAGCAGTTCTTC
TRBV7-9	-	TRBJ1-2	few	CASSLVGQGSGYTF	TGTGCCAGCAGCTTAGTCGGCCAGGGTTCTGGCTACACCTTC
TRBV15	TRBD1	TRBJ2-7	few	CATSRVTGGGSYEQYF	TGTGCCACCAGCAGGGTGACAGGGGGCGGATCCTACGAGCAGTACTTC
TRBV6-2/TRBV6-3	-	TRBJ2-7	few	CASNPVGSGDEQYF	TGTGCCAGCAACCCGGTGGGTAGCGGAGACGAGCAGTACTTC
TRBV6-4	TRBD2	TRBJ2-7	few	CASSQGLAPSYEQYF	TGTGCCAGCAGTCAGGGACTAGCGCCTTCCTACGAGCAGTACTTC
TRBV5-4	-	TRBJ2-7	-	CASKLEQSSYEQYF	TGTGCCAGCAAATTAGAACAGAGCTCCTACGAGCAGTACTTC